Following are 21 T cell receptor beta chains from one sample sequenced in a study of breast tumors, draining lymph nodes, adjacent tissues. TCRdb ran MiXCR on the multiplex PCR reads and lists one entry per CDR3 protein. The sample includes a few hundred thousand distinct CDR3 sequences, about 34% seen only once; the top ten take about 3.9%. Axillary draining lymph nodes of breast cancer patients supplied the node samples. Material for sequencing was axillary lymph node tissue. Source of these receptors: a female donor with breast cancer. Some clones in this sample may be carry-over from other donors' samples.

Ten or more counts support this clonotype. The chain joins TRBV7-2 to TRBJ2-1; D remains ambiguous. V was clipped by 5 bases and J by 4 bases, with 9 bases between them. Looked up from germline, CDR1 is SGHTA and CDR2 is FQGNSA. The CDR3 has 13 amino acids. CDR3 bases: TGTGCCAGCAGCATCAGTTGGTACAATGAGCAGTTCTTC. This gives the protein CASSISWYNEQFF.

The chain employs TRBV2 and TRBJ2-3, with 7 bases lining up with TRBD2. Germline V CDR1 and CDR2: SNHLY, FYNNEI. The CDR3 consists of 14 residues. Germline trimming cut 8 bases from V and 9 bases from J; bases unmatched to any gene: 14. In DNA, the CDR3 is TGTGCCAGCCCCAGAACGAGCGGGAAGGGCACGCAGTATTTT. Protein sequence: CASPRTSGKGTQYF.

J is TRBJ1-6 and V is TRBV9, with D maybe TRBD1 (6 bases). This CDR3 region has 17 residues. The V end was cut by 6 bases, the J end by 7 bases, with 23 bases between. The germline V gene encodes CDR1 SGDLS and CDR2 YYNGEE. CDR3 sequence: CASNIEGVDNPNSPLHF. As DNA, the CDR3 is TGTGCCAGCAACATCGAGGGGGTGGACAATCCCAATTCACCCCTCCACTTT.

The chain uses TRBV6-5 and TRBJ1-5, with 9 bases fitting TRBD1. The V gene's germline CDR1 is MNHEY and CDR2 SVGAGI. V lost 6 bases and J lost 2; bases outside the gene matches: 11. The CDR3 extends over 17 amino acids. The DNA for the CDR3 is TGTGCCAGCAGCCCCTGGACAGGGGTAACAGGCAATCAGCCCCAGCATTTT. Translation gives CASSPWTGVTGNQPQHF.

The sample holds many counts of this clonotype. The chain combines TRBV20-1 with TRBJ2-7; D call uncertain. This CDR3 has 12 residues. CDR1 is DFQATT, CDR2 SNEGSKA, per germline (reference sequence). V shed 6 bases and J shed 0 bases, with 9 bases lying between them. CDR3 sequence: CSAPRVSYEQYF. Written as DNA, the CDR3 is TGCAGTGCGCCCCGAGTCTCCTACGAGCAGTACTTC.

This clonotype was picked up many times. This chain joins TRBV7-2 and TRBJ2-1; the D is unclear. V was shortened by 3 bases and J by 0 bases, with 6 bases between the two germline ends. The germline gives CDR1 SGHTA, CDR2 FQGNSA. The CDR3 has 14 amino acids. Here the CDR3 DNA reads TGTGCCAGCAGCTTGGGTAGCTCCTACAATGAGCAGTTCTTC. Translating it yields CASSLGSSYNEQFF.

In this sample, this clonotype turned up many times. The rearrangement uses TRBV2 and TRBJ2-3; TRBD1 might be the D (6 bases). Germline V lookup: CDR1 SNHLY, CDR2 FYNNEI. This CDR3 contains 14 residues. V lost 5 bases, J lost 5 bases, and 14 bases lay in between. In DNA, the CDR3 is TGTGCCAGCAGTCCGCCCCGGGACATAGATACGCAGTATTTT. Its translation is CASSPPRDIDTQYF.

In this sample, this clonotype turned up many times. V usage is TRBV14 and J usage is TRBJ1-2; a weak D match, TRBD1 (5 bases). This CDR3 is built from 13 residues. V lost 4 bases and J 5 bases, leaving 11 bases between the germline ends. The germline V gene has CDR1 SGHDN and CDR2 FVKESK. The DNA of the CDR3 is TGTGCCAGCAGCCGGGGACGTTTGTATGGCTACACCTTC. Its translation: CASSRGRLYGYTF.

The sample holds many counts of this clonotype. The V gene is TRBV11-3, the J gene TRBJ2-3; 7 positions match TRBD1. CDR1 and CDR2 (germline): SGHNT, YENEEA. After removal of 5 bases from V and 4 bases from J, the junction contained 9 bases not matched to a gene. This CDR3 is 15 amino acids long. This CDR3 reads CASSLRQGPPDTQYF. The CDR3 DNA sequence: TGTGCCAGCAGCCTTCGACAGGGTCCCCCAGATACGCAGTATTTT.

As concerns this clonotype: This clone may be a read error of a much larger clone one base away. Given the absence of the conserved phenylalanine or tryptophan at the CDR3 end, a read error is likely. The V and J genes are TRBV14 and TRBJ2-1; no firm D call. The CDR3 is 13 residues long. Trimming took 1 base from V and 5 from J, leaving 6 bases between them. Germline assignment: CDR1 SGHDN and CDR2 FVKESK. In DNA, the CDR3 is TGTGCCAGCAGCCAAGGGAGAAACAATGAGCAGTTCTCC. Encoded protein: CASSQGRNNEQFS.

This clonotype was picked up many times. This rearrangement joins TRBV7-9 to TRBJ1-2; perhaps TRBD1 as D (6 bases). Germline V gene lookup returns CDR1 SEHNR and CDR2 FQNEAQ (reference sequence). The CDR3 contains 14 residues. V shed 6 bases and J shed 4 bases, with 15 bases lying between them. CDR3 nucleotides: TGTGCCAGCAGTTATTCTCAGGGGTTCTATGGCTACACCTTC. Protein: CASSYSQGFYGYTF.

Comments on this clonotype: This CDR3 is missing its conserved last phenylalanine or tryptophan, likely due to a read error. This chain's CDR3 is CASSGGSTDTQYS. The CDR3 nucleotides read TGTGCCAGCAGCGGTGGAAGCACAGATACGCAGTATTCT. The V and J genes are TRBV9 and TRBJ2-3; no definite D call. The CDR3 covers 13 residues. Germline loops: CDR1 SGDLS, CDR2 YYNGEE. V lost 3 bases and J 0 bases, leaving 5 bases between the germline ends.

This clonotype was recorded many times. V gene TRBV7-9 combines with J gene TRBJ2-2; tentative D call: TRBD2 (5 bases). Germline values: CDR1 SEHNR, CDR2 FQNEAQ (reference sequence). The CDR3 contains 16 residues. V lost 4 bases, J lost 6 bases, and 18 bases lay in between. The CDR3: CASSSPLSPRAGELFF. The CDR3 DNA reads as TGTGCCAGCAGCTCGCCCCTAAGCCCGAGGGCCGGGGAGCTGTTTTTT.

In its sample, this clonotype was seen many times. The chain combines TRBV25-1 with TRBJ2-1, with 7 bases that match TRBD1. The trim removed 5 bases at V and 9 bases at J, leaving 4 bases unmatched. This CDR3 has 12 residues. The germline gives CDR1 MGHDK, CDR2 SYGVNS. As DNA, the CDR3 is TGTGCCAGCAGTCCCTGGACAGGTGAGCAGTTCTTC. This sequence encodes CASSPWTGEQFF. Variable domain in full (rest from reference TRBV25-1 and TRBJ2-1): EADIYQTPRYLVIGTGKKITLECSQTMGHDKMYWYQQDPGMELHLIHYSYGVNSTEKGDLSSESTVSRIRTEHFPLTLESARPSHTSQYLCASSPWTGEQFFGPGTRLTVL.

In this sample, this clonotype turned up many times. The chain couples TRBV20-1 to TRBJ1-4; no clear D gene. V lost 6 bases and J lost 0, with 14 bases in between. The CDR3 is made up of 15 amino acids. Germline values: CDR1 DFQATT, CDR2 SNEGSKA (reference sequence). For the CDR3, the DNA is TGCAGTGCGAACGTGGGGTCCTCAACTAATGAAAAACTGTTTTTT. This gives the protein CSANVGSSTNEKLFF.

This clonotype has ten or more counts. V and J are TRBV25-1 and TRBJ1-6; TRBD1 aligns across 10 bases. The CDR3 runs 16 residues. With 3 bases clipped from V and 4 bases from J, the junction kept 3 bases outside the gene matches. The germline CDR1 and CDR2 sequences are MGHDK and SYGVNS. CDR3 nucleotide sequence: TGTGCCAGCAGTGAGAGACAGGGGGCGTATAATTCACCCCTCCACTTT. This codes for CASSERQGAYNSPLHF.

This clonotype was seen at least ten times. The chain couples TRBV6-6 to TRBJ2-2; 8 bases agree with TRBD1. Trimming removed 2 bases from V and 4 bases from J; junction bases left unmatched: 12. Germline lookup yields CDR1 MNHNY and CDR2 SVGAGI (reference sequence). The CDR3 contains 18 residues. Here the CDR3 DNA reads TGTGCCAGCAGTTACGACGGACAGGGTTTCGGGTCCACCGGGGAGCTGTTTTTT. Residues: CASSYDGQGFGSTGELFF.

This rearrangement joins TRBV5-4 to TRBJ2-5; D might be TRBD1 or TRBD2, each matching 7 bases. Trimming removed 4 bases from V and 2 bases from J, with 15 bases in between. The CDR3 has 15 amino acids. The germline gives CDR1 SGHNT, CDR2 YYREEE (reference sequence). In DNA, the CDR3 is TGTGCCAGCAGCCTTAGACAGGGAGGGCAAGAGACCCAGTACTTC. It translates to CASSLRQGGQETQYF.

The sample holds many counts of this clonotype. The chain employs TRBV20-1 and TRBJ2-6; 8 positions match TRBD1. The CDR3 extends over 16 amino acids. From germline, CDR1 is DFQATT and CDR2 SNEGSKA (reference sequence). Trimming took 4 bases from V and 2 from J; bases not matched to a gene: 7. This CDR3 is CSAIGQGTAGANVLTF. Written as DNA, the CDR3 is TGCAGTGCTATAGGACAGGGTACCGCTGGGGCCAACGTCCTGACTTTC.

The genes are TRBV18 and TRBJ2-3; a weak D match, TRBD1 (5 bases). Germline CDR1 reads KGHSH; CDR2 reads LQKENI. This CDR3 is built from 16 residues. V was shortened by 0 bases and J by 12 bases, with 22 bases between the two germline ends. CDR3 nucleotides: TGTGCCAGCTCACCACCATCGGAGTTGGACACCGGTAGACAGTATTTT. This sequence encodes CASSPPSELDTGRQYF.

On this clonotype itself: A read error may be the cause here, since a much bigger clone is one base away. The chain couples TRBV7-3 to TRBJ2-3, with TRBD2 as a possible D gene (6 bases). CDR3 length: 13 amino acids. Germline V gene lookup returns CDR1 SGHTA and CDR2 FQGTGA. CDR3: CASSYTSTDAQYF. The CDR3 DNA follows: TGTGCCAGCAGCTACACTAGCACAGATGCGCAGTATTTT.